Following are 8 T cell receptor beta chains from one sample sequenced in a study of T-cell reconstitution after alpha-beta-depleted transplantation in children. The library targeted TCRbeta and was prepared with unique molecular identifiers. TCRdb processed the PCR reads anew with MiXCR; each CDR3 protein has one entry. The table has approximately 590,000 distinct CDR3 sequences, over 9.5% seen once. The source was PBMCs from the stem cell graft donor, collected from the stem cell graft. The receptors were gathered from a human donor who donated a stem cell graft to a child with acute myeloid leukemia.

This clonotype was observed a few times. V and J are TRBV4-3 and TRBJ2-2; D may be TRBD1 (5 bases). This CDR3 comprises 15 residues. Germline values: CDR1 LGHNA, CDR2 YSLEER. Trimming removed 0 bases from V and 2 bases from J, with 7 bases in between. CDR3 protein: CASSQETGNTGELFF. CDR3 in DNA: TGCGCCAGCAGCCAAGAAACAGGCAACACCGGGGAGCTGTTTTTT.

In DNA form, the CDR3 reads TGTGCCACCAGTGACGTAGCCCGGGGGGGTGCTTTGGAGACCCAGTACTTC. Its protein is CATSDVARGGALETQYF. The V call is TRBV24-1, the J call TRBJ2-5; 8 positions agree with TRBD2. Per germline, CDR1 KGHDR and CDR2 SFDVKD. With 4 bases clipped from V and 5 bases from J, the junction kept 14 bases outside the gene matches. The CDR3 is 17 amino acids.

The rearrangement links TRBV29-1 to TRBJ2-1; TRBD1 might be the D (6 bases). This CDR3 comprises 13 residues. CDR1 and CDR2 (germline): SQVTM, ANQGSEA. Trimming took 4 bases from V and 5 from J, leaving 12 bases between them. In DNA, the CDR3 is TGCAGCGTTGTAAGTCAGGGGAACAATGAGCAGTTCTTC. Encoded protein: CSVVSQGNNEQFF.

The table lists this clonotype with many counts. For the CDR3, the DNA is TGCAGTGCTAGCGGCCTAGCGATGGGCAATGAGCAGTTCTTC. Its translation: CSASGLAMGNEQFF. This sequence joins TRBV20-1 and TRBJ2-1; possible D gene TRBD2, 6 bases. The CDR3 spans 14 residues. Trimming pared 3 bases from V and 6 bases from J, leaving 15 bases between. Per the germline V gene, CDR1 is DFQATT and CDR2 is SNEGSKA (reference sequence).

This clonotype was seen at least ten times. The chain combines TRBV29-1 with TRBJ2-1; D gene unclear. The germline CDR1 and CDR2 sequences are SQVTM and ANQGSEA. Trimming took off 8 bases at V and 0 bases at J, with 11 bases between the two ends. CDR3 length: 13 residues. CDR3 bases: TGCAGCACCGGGCGGAGCTCCTACAATGAGCAGTTCTTC. Translating gives CSTGRSSYNEQFF.

The chain combines TRBV20-1 with TRBJ1-5, with unresolved D. Germline CDR1 DFQATT, CDR2 SNEGSKA (reference sequence). V lost 0 bases and J 4 bases, leaving 13 bases between the germline ends. The CDR3 runs to 15 residues. The CDR3 loop reads CSARDSYRPNQPQHF. CDR3 sequence (DNA): TGCAGTGCTAGAGATTCATACAGACCGAATCAGCCCCAGCATTTT.

This clonotype has a handful of counts. The V gene is TRBV28, the J gene TRBJ1-1; no clear D gene. Germline CDR1 reads MDHEN; CDR2 reads SYDVKM. CDR3 length: 12 amino acids. Between the trimmed V and J ends, which lost 11 bases and 2 bases, there was a span of 12 bases. Here the CDR3 reads CALHGLNTEAFF. The CDR3 nucleotides read TGTGCCTTACATGGGCTTAACACTGAAGCTTTCTTT.

CDR3 protein: CASSLYPRVETQYF. DNA for the CDR3: TGTGCCAGCAGCTTATACCCCAGGGTGGAGACCCAGTACTTC. V gene TRBV7-3 combines with J gene TRBJ2-5, with a tentative D call TRBD1 (5 bases). CDR1 and CDR2 (germline): SGHTA, FQGTGA. The ends were cut back, 2 bases at V and 5 bases at J, with 12 bases in the middle. The CDR3 sequence is 14 residues long. Based on the CDR3 plus reference TRBV7-3 and TRBJ2-5, the full variable domain is GAGVSQTPSNKVTEKGKYVELRCDPISGHTALYWYRQSLGQGPEFLIYFQGTGAADDSGLPNDRFFAVRPEGSVSTLKIQRTERGDSAVYLCASSLYPRVETQYFGPGTRLLVL.